Listed below are T cell receptor beta chains from one sample, sequenced in a study of OX40 agonist ivuxolimab in advanced cancers. Libraries were prepared by immunoSEQ multiplex PCR; TCRdb keeps only in-frame clonotypes and omits some of them. Among about 110,000 clones listed, more than 85% were seen once. The specimen was CD4+ or CD8+ T cells sorted from blood, collected in a trial of the OX40 agonist ivuxolimab. Every receptor here comes from an adult with an advanced solid tumor such as melanoma, head and neck, liver or kidney cancer. The CDR3 runs from the conserved cysteine through the conserved F or W. D genes are given only for firm matches. A row's size may be missing; if present it is once, few, many or a size class.

NA	NA	TRBV11-2	14	TRBJ1-6	CASSGWDKDSPLHF	TGTGCCAGCAGCGGCTGGGACAAGGATTCACCCCTCCACTTT
NA	NA	TRBV6-1	13	TRBJ2-6	CASADLAVNVLTF	TGTGCCAGCGCCGACTTAGCGGTCAACGTCCTGACTTTC
NA	NA	TRBV11-2	15	TRBJ2-1	CASSLQASSYNEQFF	TGTGCCAGCAGCTTACAGGCTAGCTCCTACAATGAGCAGTTCTTC
NA	NA	TRBV21-1	13	TRBJ2-5	CASPGASQETQYF	TGTGCCAGCCCCGGGGCTTCCCAAGAGACCCAGTACTTC
TRBD1	NA	TRBV5-4	13	TRBJ2-7	CASSRGQVYEQYF	TGTGCCAGCAGCCGCGGACAGGTTTACGAGCAGTACTTC
NA	NA	TRBV7-8	16	TRBJ2-1	CASSLAWQGGNNEQFF	TGTGCCAGCAGCTTAGCGTGGCAGGGAGGCAACAATGAGCAGTTCTTC
TRBD2	once	TRBV28	15	TRBJ2-3	CASSVPGLAADTQYF	TGTGCCAGCAGTGTCCCCGGACTAGCGGCAGATACGCAGTATTTT
NA	NA	TRBV6-5	14	TRBJ1-1	CASSWGGGEAEAFF	TGTGCCAGCAGTTGGGGGGGAGGTGAGGCTGAAGCTTTCTTT
NA	NA	TRBV13	17	TRBJ2-5	CASSLLFTVKRQETQYF	TGTGCCAGCAGCTTGCTTTTTACAGTCAAAAGGCAAGAGACCCAGTACTTC
NA	NA	TRBV9	21	TRBJ2-3	CASSVGLRGLHRAGGTDTQYF	TGTGCCAGCAGCGTAGGGCTGAGGGGCCTCCACCGGGCGGGCGGCACAGATACGCAGTATTTT
NA	NA	TRBV11-3	14	TRBJ2-7	CASSTRSGNSEQYF	TGTGCCAGCAGCACCCGGTCCGGGAACTCCGAGCAGTACTTC
TRBD2	few	TRBV19	12	TRBJ2-7	CASLGLAGTPYF	TGTGCCTCCCTGGGACTAGCGGGCACGCCGTACTTC
NA	NA	TRBV4-1	14	TRBJ1-1	CASSQGGPNTEAFF	TGCGCCAGCAGCCAAGGAGGCCCGAACACTGAAGCTTTCTTT
NA	NA	TRBV25-1	15	TRBJ1-1	CASSESGQWNTEAFF	TGTGCCAGCAGTGAATCCGGGCAGTGGAACACTGAAGCTTTCTTT
NA	NA	TRBV9	13	TRBJ2-3	CASSVAGADTQYF	TGTGCCAGCAGCGTAGCGGGAGCGGATACGCAGTATTTT
TRBD2	NA	TRBV7-3	15	TRBJ2-1	CASSSGLAGNNEQFF	TGTGCCAGCAGCTCGGGACTAGCGGGGAACAATGAGCAGTTCTTC
NA	NA	TRBV19	12	TRBJ2-7	CASSMGRYEQYF	TGTGCCAGTAGTATGGGGAGGTACGAGCAGTACTTC
TRBD1	NA	TRBV6-5	15	TRBJ1-1	CASRGTGGADTEAFF	TGTGCCAGCAGGGGGACAGGGGGCGCGGACACTGAAGCTTTCTTT
TRBD2	NA	TRBV2	13	TRBJ2-2	CASKGTTTGELFF	TGTGCCAGCAAGGGGACTACAACCGGGGAGCTGTTTTTT
NA	NA	TRBV2	13	TRBJ2-7	CASNGRGGSEQYF	TGTGCCAGCAATGGGCGGGGTGGGAGTGAGCAGTACTTC
NA	NA	TRBV2	12	TRBJ2-2	CASDRETGELFF	TGTGCCAGCGACAGAGAAACCGGGGAGCTGTTTTTT
TRBD1	NA	TRBV11-3	14	TRBJ1-6	CASSLQGGDSPLHF	TGTGCCAGCAGCTTACAGGGGGGGGATTCACCCCTCCACTTT
NA	NA	TRBV5-4	15	TRBJ1-3	CASSFEPHSGNTIYF	TGTGCCAGCAGCTTCGAACCCCACTCTGGAAACACCATATATTTT
NA	NA	TRBV4-2	17	TRBJ2-7	CASSQDIPGTSSYEQYF	TGTGCCAGCAGCCAAGATATTCCGGGGACTTCTTCCTACGAGCAGTACTTC
NA	NA	TRBV21-1	17	TRBJ2-3	CASSKVGRDRVLDTQYF	TGTGCCAGCAGCAAAGTGGGAAGGGACAGGGTTTTAGATACGCAGTATTTT
TRBD2	once	TRBV5-1	12	TRBJ2-1	CASRREGNEQFF	TGCGCCAGCAGGCGGGAGGGGAATGAGCAGTTCTTC
TRBD2	NA	TRBV30	11	TRBJ2-3	CASSGTSETYF	TGTGCCTCCTCCGGGACTAGTGAAACTTATTTT
NA	NA	TRBV7-8	16	TRBJ1-4	CASSLEAGLANEKLFF	TGTGCCAGCAGCTTAGAGGCGGGTTTAGCTAATGAAAAACTGTTTTTT
TRBD1	NA	TRBV10-3	14	TRBJ1-4	CAISGTETNEKLFF	TGTGCCATCTCCGGGACAGAAACTAATGAAAAACTGTTTTTT
NA	NA	TRBV7-8	13	TRBJ2-5	CASSFGGVETQYF	TGTGCCAGCAGCTTCGGAGGTGTAGAGACCCAGTACTTC
TRBD1	NA	TRBV19	15	TRBJ2-5	CASSGPWTGIETQYF	TGTGCCAGTAGTGGGCCGTGGACAGGGATAGAGACCCAGTACTTC
TRBD2	NA	TRBV19	14	TRBJ2-5	CASSIREGRQTQYF	TGTGCCAGTAGTATCCGGGAGGGCAGACAGACCCAGTACTTC
NA	once	TRBV28	11	TRBJ2-7	CASSPDNEQYF	TGTGCCAGCAGTCCCGACAACGAGCAGTACTTC
TRBD1	NA	TRBV7-9	14	TRBJ2-7	CASSLAQGDYEQYF	TGTGCCAGCAGCTTAGCACAGGGGGATTACGAGCAGTACTTC
TRBD1	once	TRBV6-5	13	TRBJ1-2	CASSQDRVHGYTF	TGTGCCAGCAGCCAAGACAGGGTTCATGGCTACACCTTC
TRBD2	NA	TRBV5-1	14	TRBJ2-2	CASSREGNTGELFF	TGCGCCAGCAGCCGGGAGGGGAACACCGGGGAGCTGTTTTTT
NA	NA	TRBV19	16	TRBJ1-5	CASTPGGRERSQPQHF	TGTGCCAGTACCCCTGGGGGGAGGGAACGGAGTCAGCCCCAGCATTTT
TRBD1	once	TRBV6-1	11	TRBJ1-1	CASSVRGPAFF	TGTGCCAGCAGTGTGAGGGGGCCAGCTTTCTTT
TRBD1	few	TRBV9	15	TRBJ1-6	CASSLTGGYNSPLHF	TGTGCCAGCAGCCTGACAGGGGGCTATAATTCACCCCTCCACTTT
NA	NA	TRBV5-4	14	TRBJ1-6	CASSLQGRGSPLHF	TGTGCCAGCAGCCTCCAGGGTAGGGGTTCACCCCTCCACTTT
TRBD1	NA	TRBV5-1	16	TRBJ2-5	CASSPGTADPQETQYF	TGCGCCAGCAGCCCGGGGACAGCAGATCCCCAAGAGACCCAGTACTTC
NA	NA	TRBV11-2	16	TRBJ2-7	CASSLVRQGLYHEQYF	TGTGCCAGCAGCTTAGTGAGGCAGGGGTTGTACCACGAGCAGTACTTC
TRBD1	NA	TRBV15	17	TRBJ2-3	CATSRARTGTPTDTQYF	TGTGCCACCAGCAGGGCCCGGACAGGGACCCCCACAGATACGCAGTATTTT
NA	NA	TRBV6-1	15	TRBJ2-1	CASSEGLARYNEQFF	TGTGCCAGCAGTGAAGGTCTAGCGAGATACAATGAGCAGTTCTTC
NA	NA	TRBV18	13	TRBJ1-1	CASSPPGNTEAFF	TGTGCCAGCTCACCACCGGGGAACACTGAAGCTTTCTTT